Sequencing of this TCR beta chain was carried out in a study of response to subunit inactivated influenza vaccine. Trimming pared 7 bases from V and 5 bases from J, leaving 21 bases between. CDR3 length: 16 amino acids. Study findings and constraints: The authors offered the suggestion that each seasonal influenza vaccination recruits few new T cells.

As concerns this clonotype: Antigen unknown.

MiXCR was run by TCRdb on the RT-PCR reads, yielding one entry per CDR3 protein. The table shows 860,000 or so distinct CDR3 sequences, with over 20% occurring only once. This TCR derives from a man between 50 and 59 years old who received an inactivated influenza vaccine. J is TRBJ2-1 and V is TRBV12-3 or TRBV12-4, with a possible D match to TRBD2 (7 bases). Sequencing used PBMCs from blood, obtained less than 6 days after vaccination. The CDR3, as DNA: TGTGCCAGCACCTTTCAGGGGACTAACTTAAACAATGAGCAGTTCTTC. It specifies CASTFQGTNLNNEQFF.